Described below is a single T cell receptor (beta chain) sequence and its context. This specimen comes from a study of control samples from healthy donors and cancer patients. V shed 1 base and J shed 7 bases, with 14 bases lying between them. The germline CDR1 and CDR2 sequences are SGHDT and YYEEEE. The length of the CDR3 is 14 residues. Generated by immunoSEQ multiplex PCR, the TCRdb table keeps only in-frame clones and is missing some. The sample lists 70,000 or so clones, 84% seen once, with around 30% in the top ten. This chain joins TRBV5-6 and TRBJ1-2; D not certain. This TCR derives from a middle-aged man in good health. The sample comprised blood. CDR3: CASSLLTDSSGYTF. As DNA, the CDR3 is TGTGCCAGCAGCTTGTTAACAGACTCCTCTGGCTACACCTTC.